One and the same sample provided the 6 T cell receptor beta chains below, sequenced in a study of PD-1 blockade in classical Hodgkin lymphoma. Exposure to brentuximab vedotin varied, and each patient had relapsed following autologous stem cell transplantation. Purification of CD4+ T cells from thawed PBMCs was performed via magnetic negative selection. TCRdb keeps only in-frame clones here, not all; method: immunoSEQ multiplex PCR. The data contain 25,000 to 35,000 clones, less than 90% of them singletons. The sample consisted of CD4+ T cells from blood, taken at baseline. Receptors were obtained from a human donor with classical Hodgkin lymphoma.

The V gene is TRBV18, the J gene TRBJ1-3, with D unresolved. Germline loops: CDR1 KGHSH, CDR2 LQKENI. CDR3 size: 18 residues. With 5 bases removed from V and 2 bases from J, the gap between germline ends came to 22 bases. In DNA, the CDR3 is TGTGCCAGCTCAGAAAAAGGGAGAGACGCGGTGGCTGGAAACACCATATATTTT. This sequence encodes CASSEKGRDAVAGNTIYF.

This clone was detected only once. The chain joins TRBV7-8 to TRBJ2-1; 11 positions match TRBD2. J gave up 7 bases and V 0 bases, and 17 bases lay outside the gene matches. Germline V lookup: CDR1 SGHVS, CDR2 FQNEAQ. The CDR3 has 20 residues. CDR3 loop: CASSLARIAGGLGLKNEQFF. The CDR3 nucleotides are TGTGCCAGCAGCTTAGCGAGGATAGCGGGAGGGCTGGGACTAAAAAATGAGCAGTTCTTC.

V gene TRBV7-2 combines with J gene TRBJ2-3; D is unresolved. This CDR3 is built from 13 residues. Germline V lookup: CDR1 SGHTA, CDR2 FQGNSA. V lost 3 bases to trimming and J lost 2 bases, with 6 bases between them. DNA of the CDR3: TGTGCCAGCAGCTTCACCCCCACAGATACGCAGTATTTT. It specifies CASSFTPTDTQYF.

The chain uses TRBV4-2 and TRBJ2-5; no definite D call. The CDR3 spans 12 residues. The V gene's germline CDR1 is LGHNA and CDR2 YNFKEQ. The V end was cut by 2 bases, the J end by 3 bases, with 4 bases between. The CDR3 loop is CASSQYKETQYF. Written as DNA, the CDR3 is TGTGCCAGCAGCCAATATAAAGAGACCCAGTACTTC.

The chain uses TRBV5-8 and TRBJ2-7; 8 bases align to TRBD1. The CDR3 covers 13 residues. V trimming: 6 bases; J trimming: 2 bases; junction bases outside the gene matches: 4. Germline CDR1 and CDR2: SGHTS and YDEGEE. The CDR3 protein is CASKGQVPYEQYF. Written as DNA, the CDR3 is TGTGCCAGCAAGGGACAGGTCCCCTACGAGCAGTACTTC.

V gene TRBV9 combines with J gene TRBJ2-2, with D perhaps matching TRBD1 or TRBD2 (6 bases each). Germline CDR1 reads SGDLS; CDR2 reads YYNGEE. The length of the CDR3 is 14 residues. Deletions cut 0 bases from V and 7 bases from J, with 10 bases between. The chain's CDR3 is CASSVARGVGELFF. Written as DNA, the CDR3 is TGTGCCAGCAGCGTAGCTAGGGGGGTCGGGGAGCTGTTTTTT.